The present T cell receptor (beta chain) was sequenced within a study of spatial heterogeneity in lung cancer (dated by TCRdb to about 2019). Concerning the study at large: More beta-chain than alpha-chain transcripts were consistently detected, likely reflecting higher beta-chain transcript abundance. Nonsynonymous mutation counts, determined by whole-exome sequencing of tumor tissue, were related to TCR repertoire features. In the raw uncorrected reads, each unique combination of TCR and UMI appeared more than ten times on average. At surgery, 220 tumor regions, around 68 matched nontumor lung samples and 45 to 60 PBMC samples were TCR-sequenced for both alpha and beta chains. The study quantitatively compared TCR alpha and beta repertoires across multiple tumor regions, matched nontumor lung and blood in non-small cell lung cancer.

The time point tag for this specimen amounts to: sample taken at primary tumor resection. TCR sequencing used whole RNA extracted from tumor and nontumor lung tissue, or from cryopreserved PBMC samples, without cell sorting. Donors were 65 to 85 patients with early-stage, untreated non-small cell lung cancer from the lung TRACERx cohort. Only patients for whom sufficient RNA was available from at least two tumor regions were selected for TCR sequencing. This clonotype was detected ten times or more. It lacks a known antigen. Base quality data are lacking; no much larger clone is found one base away. Reading the germline V gene gives CDR1 SGDLS and CDR2 YYNGEE. The CDR3 has 15 amino acids, counting the end cysteine and phenylalanine. The read is trimmed to its CDR3 DNA, 45 bases read in frame from base 1. V is clipped by 0 bases and J by 9 bases, and the sequence between their germline boundaries is 16 bases long.

Library prep was done by 5' RACE. The instrument given in TCRdb is NextSeq 500. In the TCR library protocol, a unique molecular identifier was attached to each TCR cDNA molecule so that PCR and sequencing errors could be corrected. As for the authors' bioinformatics: Decombinator tools were used for TCR identification, UMI-based error correction and CDR3 extraction. Expanded TCRs were defined as those above a frequency of 2 per 1,000, corresponding to the top 1% of the tumor frequency distribution. Renyi diversity was computed with the R vegan package after each repertoire had been subsampled 100 times to 5,000 TCRs. CDR3 similarity networks were constructed using string-kernel similarity of amino acid triplets, with links drawn between CDR3s whose pairwise similarity was above 0.82. TCRdb reanalyzed the raw reads on its own, using fastp at Q25 for trimming and MiXCR for clone calling, and kept in-frame beta chains. Identical CDR3 protein sequences are pooled into one entry, listed with their most common genes and DNA. These V and J calls are TCRdb output, not the study's own analysis. The sample table lists about 48,000 distinct CDR3 sequences, less than 6% of them with a count of one. The leading ten clones occupy roughly 10% of the sample.

Results and caveats for the whole study, not just this receptor: Confirming at a functional level the hypothesis that regional TCRs recognize regional mutations was considered to require additional single-cell paired TCR alpha and beta sequencing. Ubiquitous expanded tumor TCRs were found in blood more often at tumor resection than at routine follow-up.

The TCR originated in a male donor with early-stage non-small cell lung cancer. The material was PBMCs, obtained at surgery. The V gene is TRBV9 and the J gene is TRBJ2-1, and perhaps TRBD1 as D gene, on 6 matching bases. Here is the DNA: TGTGCCAGCAGCGTAGCGACAGGAAGGAAGGGTGAGCAGTTCTTC. This gives the protein CASSVATGRKGEQFF. The reference TRBV9 and TRBJ2-1 proteins fill in what lies around the CDR3, so the full variable domain reads DSGVTQTPKHLITATGQRVTLRCSPRSGDLSVYWYQQSLDQGLQFLIQYYNGEERAKGNILERFSAQQFPDLHSELNLSSLELGDSALYFCASSVATGRKGEQFFGPGTRLTVL.